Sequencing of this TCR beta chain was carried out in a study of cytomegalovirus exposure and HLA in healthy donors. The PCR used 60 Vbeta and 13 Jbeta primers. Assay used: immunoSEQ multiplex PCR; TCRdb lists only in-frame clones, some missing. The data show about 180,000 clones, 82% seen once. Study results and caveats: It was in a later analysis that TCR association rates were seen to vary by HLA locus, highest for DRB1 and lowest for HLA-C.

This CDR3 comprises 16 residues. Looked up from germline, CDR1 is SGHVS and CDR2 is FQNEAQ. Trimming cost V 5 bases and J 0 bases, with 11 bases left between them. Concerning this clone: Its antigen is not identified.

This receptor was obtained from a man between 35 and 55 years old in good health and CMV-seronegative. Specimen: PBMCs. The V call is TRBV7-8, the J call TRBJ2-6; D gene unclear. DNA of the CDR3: TGTGCCAGCAGCCTCTATACGGGCTCTGGGGCCAACGTCCTGACTTTC. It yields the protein CASSLYTGSGANVLTF.